The T cell receptor beta chain described here comes from a study of cytomegalovirus exposure and HLA in healthy donors. A multiplex PCR was run with 60 Vbeta primers and 13 Jbeta primers. The method was immunoSEQ multiplex PCR; TCRdb's version includes in-frame clones alone and lacks a portion of them. Recorded for this sample: approximately 68,000 clones. Turning to this clone: Its target is not known.

The CDR3 contains 18 residues. V lost 4 bases, J lost 0 bases, and 17 bases lay in between. Germline V gene lookup returns CDR1 SGHRS and CDR2 YFSETQ. Study conclusions and caveats: V- and J-gene trimming of TCR beta was linked (in a later analysis) to a missense DCLRE1C variant. The classifier was said to identify cytomegalovirus status with high specificity and sensitivity.

The chain joins TRBV5-1 to TRBJ2-6; D remains ambiguous. The sample taken for sequencing was PBMCs. This clonotype was sampled from a female donor in good health and CMV-seropositive. CDR3 in DNA: TGCGCCAGCAGCGCTGGCAGAAAGTCCAGCTCTGGGGCCAACGTCCTGACTTTC. Translating it yields CASSAGRKSSSGANVLTF.